Shown below are 17 T cell receptor beta chains from a single sample sequenced in a study of blood T cell repertoires in COVID-19. The data were produced by immunoSEQ multiplex PCR, yet TCRdb's version contains in-frame clones alone and is incomplete. Altogether about 220,000 clones are present, 75% to 85% being singletons, with the ten largest covering more than 2%. The sequenced material came from peripheral blood. Receptor source: a woman aged 70-85 years with COVID-19, enrolled during active disease.

This chain joins TRBV9 and TRBJ1-1; 10 bases map to TRBD1. CDR3 length: 14 amino acids. The junction had 0 bases not matched to a gene; V was cut back by 0 bases and J by 4 bases. The V gene's germline CDR1 is SGDLS and CDR2 YYNGEE. This chain's CDR3 is CASSVGQGATEAFF. Written as DNA, the CDR3 is TGTGCCAGCAGCGTAGGACAGGGGGCCACTGAAGCTTTCTTT.

This chain connects TRBV7-2 to TRBJ1-4; D is undetermined. The CDR3 is made up of 15 amino acids. With 3 bases removed from V and 4 bases from J, the gap between germline ends came to 12 bases. CDR1 is SGHTA and CDR2 is FQGNSA in the germline V gene. The CDR3 DNA reads as TGTGCCAGCAGCTTGGGGAGGGTTAGTAATGAAAAACTGTTTTTT. Its protein is CASSLGRVSNEKLFF.

This clone was found once. The V call is TRBV11-3, the J call TRBJ2-6; TRBD1 matches 7 bases. This CDR3 contains 19 residues. Looked up from germline, CDR1 is SGHNT and CDR2 is YENEEA. Trimming at V came to 5 bases and at J to 1 base, leaving 14 bases not matched to a gene. The CDR3 nucleotides read TGTGCCAGCAGCGCTAAGGCCGGGACAGCTCTTTCTGGGGCCAACGTCCTGACTTTC. It specifies CASSAKAGTALSGANVLTF.

J is TRBJ1-4 and V is TRBV10-3, with D tentatively TRBD1 (6 bases). This CDR3 comprises 14 residues. The germline CDR1 and CDR2 sequences are ENHRY and SYGVKD. The V end lost 4 bases, the J end lost 7 bases, and 13 bases lay between the germline ends. The CDR3 DNA follows: TGTGCCATCAGTGCATCTGGGGGCCTTGAAAAACTGTTTTTT. Translating gives CAISASGGLEKLFF.

The V call is TRBV10-3, the J call TRBJ1-5, with 9 bases identical to TRBD1. After removal of 9 bases from V and 6 bases from J, the junction contained 6 bases not matched to a gene. The CDR3 loop spans 13 amino acids. Germline CDR1 reads ENHRY; CDR2 reads SYGVKD. CDR3 residues: CAMRQGDGQPQHF. In DNA, the CDR3 is TGTGCCATGCGACAGGGGGACGGTCAGCCCCAGCATTTT.

The sample holds one count of this clone. The genes are TRBV4-1 and TRBJ2-3; TRBD2 is a possible D gene (7 bases). This CDR3 is 15 amino acids long. Trimming took 4 bases from V and 4 from J, leaving 15 bases between them. Germline values: CDR1 MGHRA, CDR2 YSYEKL. The CDR3 loop is CASSPEGGQADTQYF. The CDR3 region has the DNA TGCGCCAGCAGCCCCGAGGGGGGGCAGGCAGATACGCAGTATTTT.

The chain recombines TRBV11-3 with TRBJ2-1; unclear D gene. Between the trimmed V and J ends, which lost 0 bases and 10 bases, there was a span of 10 bases. The CDR3 runs 13 residues. Germline CDR1 SGHNT, CDR2 YENEEA. This CDR3 is CASSLDSSPEQFF. The CDR3 DNA follows: TGTGCCAGCAGCTTAGACAGTTCCCCCGAGCAGTTCTTC.

A single count supports this clone. The genes are TRBV7-3 and TRBJ2-2; 7 bases are a match to TRBD1. V was pared by 4 bases and J by 4 bases, with 6 bases of the junction left unmatched. This CDR3 has 15 residues. Looked up from germline, CDR1 is SGHTA and CDR2 is FQGTGA. The chain's CDR3 is CASSSRRGSTGELFF. CDR3 in DNA: TGTGCCAGCAGCTCCCGCAGGGGGTCCACCGGGGAGCTGTTTTTT.

Only one count was recorded for this clone. The J gene is TRBJ2-1, the V gene TRBV4-3, with TRBD2 matching 12 bases. Germline CDR1 and CDR2: LGHNA and YSLEER. The CDR3 is 18 amino acids. V lost 0 bases, J lost 8 bases, and 11 bases stayed unmatched. The DNA for the CDR3 is TGCGCCAGCAGCCAAGAAAAACTAGCGGGGGGATCCGGGGATGAGCAGTTCTTC. As protein: CASSQEKLAGGSGDEQFF.

This chain connects TRBV18 to TRBJ2-7; 7 bases map to TRBD2. The germline gives CDR1 KGHSH, CDR2 LQKENI. The CDR3 has 14 residues. Losses at the gene ends were 2 bases for V and 5 bases for J; bases not matched to a gene: 6. The CDR3 DNA is TGTGCCAGCTCACCAGCAGCGGGGCACGACGAGCAGTACTTC. Amino acid sequence: CASSPAAGHDEQYF.

The V gene is TRBV27, the J gene TRBJ2-6; D ambiguous. The CDR3 spans 15 residues. V was trimmed by 5 bases and J by 0 bases, leaving 8 bases between them. Germline assignment: CDR1 MNHEY and CDR2 SMNVEV (reference sequence). CDR3 sequence (DNA): TGTGCCAGCAGTCAGGTGGGCTCTGGGGCCAACGTCCTGACTTTC. Translation: CASSQVGSGANVLTF.

The chain couples TRBV9 to TRBJ2-1; 10 bases fit TRBD2. The CDR3 length is 15 residues. Germline-derived CDR1 and CDR2 are SGDLS and YYNGEE. V lost 4 bases and J lost 7; bases outside the gene matches: 8. CDR3 amino acids: CASSTLAGPSNEQFF. The DNA of the CDR3 is TGTGCCAGCAGCACACTAGCGGGACCCTCGAATGAGCAGTTCTTC. Variable domain in full (rest from reference TRBV9 and TRBJ2-1): DSGVTQTPKHLITATGQRVTLRCSPRSGDLSVYWYQQSLDQGLQFLIQYYNGEERAKGNILERFSAQQFPDLHSELNLSSLELGDSALYFCASSTLAGPSNEQFFGPGTRLTVL.

This rearrangement joins TRBV7-6 to TRBJ1-1, with D uncertain. The CDR3 extends over 15 amino acids. V lost 2 bases, J lost 0 bases, and 10 bases lay in between. Per germline, CDR1 SGHVS and CDR2 FNYEAQ. As DNA, the CDR3 is TGTGCCAGCAGCTTAATAGTAGAGGTGAACACTGAAGCTTTCTTT. Translation gives CASSLIVEVNTEAFF. The full variable domain, in which reference TRBV7-6 and TRBJ1-1 provide the parts outside the CDR3, is GAGVSQSPRYKVTKRGQDVALRCDPISGHVSLYWYRQALGQGPEFLTYFNYEAQQDKSGLPNDRFSAERPEGSISTLTIQRTEQRDSAMYRCASSLIVEVNTEAFFGQGTRLTVV.

This clone was seen a handful of times. The chain links TRBV29-1 to TRBJ1-3; 7 nucleotides line up with TRBD1. V gave up 3 bases and J gave up 0 bases; unmatched junction bases: 8. The CDR3 is 16 residues long. CDR1 and CDR2 (germline): SQVTM, ANQGSEA. The CDR3 bases are TGCAGCGTTGAGGTGGACAGGTGGGACTCTGGAAACACCATATATTTT. Translating gives CSVEVDRWDSGNTIYF.

The V gene is TRBV11-2, the J gene TRBJ2-7, with a tentative D call TRBD1 (5 bases). Trimming shortened V by 4 bases and J by 3 bases, and 10 bases separated the two germline ends. Germline-derived CDR1 and CDR2 are SGHAT and FQNNGV. The CDR3 totals 13 residues. In nucleotides, the CDR3 is TGTGCCAGCAGCTACCGGCAGGGCTACGAGCAGTACTTC. Translation: CASSYRQGYEQYF.

The sample holds a few counts of this clone. CDR3 in DNA: TGTGCTAGTGGTTTGGGGACCGGGACAGGGGATTCACCCCTCCACTTT. Translation gives CASGLGTGTGDSPLHF. J is TRBJ1-6 and V is TRBV12-5, with 10 bases aligning to TRBD1. Germline CDR1 is LGHNT and CDR2 is FRNRAP. This CDR3 has 16 amino acids. J lost 8 bases, V lost 1 base, and 5 bases had no gene match.

The chain has TRBV21-1 and TRBJ1-2; TRBD1 is taken as the D call from the table, unchecked against the DNA. TRBV21-1 constitutes a pseudogene. The CDR3 covers 20 residues. The CDR3 region is CASSSKGIQGPTSPNYGYTF. The DNA of the CDR3 is TGTGCCAGCAGCTCAAAGGGTATACAGGGGCCTACTAGTCCTAACTATGGCTACACCTTC.